The rows below give T cell receptor beta chains drawn from one sample of a study of CXCR3-negative and CXCR3-positive naive CD8 T cells. TCRdb reprocessed the 5' RACE reads; each CDR3 protein has one entry and no DNA is given. This sample lists 100,000 to 150,000 distinct CDR3 sequences; its ten largest clones have roughly 0.3%. Specimen: naive CXCR3- CD8+ T cells from blood. The origin of the receptors is a human donor in good health. Some clones in this sample may be carry-over from other donors' samples. The CDR3 runs from the conserved cysteine through the conserved F or W. The order of the fields is V gene, J gene, CDR3 protein.

TRBV11-1	TRBJ1-2	CASSLGPGGNVGYTF
TRBV9	TRBJ1-1	CASTPGTAMNTEAFF
TRBV5-4	TRBJ2-1	CASSIGVIKGNNEQFF
TRBV13	TRBJ2-7	CASSTRTSGRAVREQYF
TRBV9	TRBJ2-5	CASSVRTGETQYF
TRBV29-1	TRBJ2-1	CSGGQGPYNEQFF
TRBV29-1	TRBJ2-7	CSVVTGPYEQYF
TRBV14	TRBJ2-1	CASSQDPRGDEQFF
TRBV3-1	TRBJ1-1	CASSQGLMNTEAFF
TRBV5-1	TRBJ2-7	CASSLDQGNVDSYEQYF